Sequencing of this T cell receptor (beta chain) was carried out in a study of vaccination and CD4 T cells after COVID-19. Study in general: The authors exposed cells to overlapping spike peptides derived from SARS-CoV-2, HCoV-NL63, HCoV-OC43 and HCoV-229E.

Sequenced with the Oncomine TCR Beta short-read assay was DNA taken from cultured CD4+ T cells. TCRdb itself ran the PCR reads through MiXCR, one entry per CDR3 protein. The profile shows under 8,500 distinct CDR3 sequences, about two thirds of them singletons. In the case of this clonotype: Its specificity is unknown.

The treatment: approximately nine-day PBMC culture with coronavirus spike peptide pools or control peptides (ViraFEST assay). The CDR3 covers 16 residues. V shed 0 bases and J shed 6 bases, with 16 bases lying between them. The germline gives CDR1 SGHVS, CDR2 FNYEAQ. This clonotype was obtained from a human donor with COVID-19. Sample: cultured CD4+ T cells from blood, taken after SARS-CoV-2 vaccination. V and J are TRBV7-6 and TRBJ2-3, with D possibly matching TRBD1 (5 bases). The CDR3 loop is CASSLAWGPNRDTQYF. The CDR3, as DNA: TGTGCCAGCAGCTTAGCGTGGGGCCCAAACCGGGATACGCAGTATTTT.